This T cell receptor beta chain was identified during a study of T-cell memory formation after mild COVID-19. On this clonotype: Its antigen is not identified.

Whole-study results and caveats: Later expanders leaned toward CD4+, whereas clones contracting from day 15 to 85 were balanced CD4/CD8. The pre-infection memory compartment contained some responding clones, suggesting cross-reactive memory joined. Contracting CD8+ clones were enriched in EMRA, CD4+ mainly in CM and EM.

cDNA libraries for TCR alpha and TCR beta, carrying sample barcodes and UMIs, came from 5'RACE with constant-segment primers. TCRdb independently ran MiXCR on the 5' RACE reads; one entry per CDR3 protein. The table records approximately 250,000 distinct CDR3 sequences, approximately 15% of them present only once. Per the germline V gene, CDR1 is MNHEY and CDR2 is SMNVEV (reference sequence). The CDR3 has 15 amino acids. V shed 3 bases and J shed 2 bases, with 14 bases lying between them. The source material was PBMCs or a T cell subset sorted from them (not recorded which). The receptor was derived from an adult woman who had mild COVID-19 (a few samples of this study predate the infection). Cell type and time point are not known. The chain links TRBV27 to TRBJ2-7, with a possible D match to TRBD1 (6 bases). The CDR3: CASSLTTGLAYEQYF. DNA of the CDR3: TGTGCCAGCAGTTTGACTACAGGGCTAGCCTACGAGCAGTACTTC.